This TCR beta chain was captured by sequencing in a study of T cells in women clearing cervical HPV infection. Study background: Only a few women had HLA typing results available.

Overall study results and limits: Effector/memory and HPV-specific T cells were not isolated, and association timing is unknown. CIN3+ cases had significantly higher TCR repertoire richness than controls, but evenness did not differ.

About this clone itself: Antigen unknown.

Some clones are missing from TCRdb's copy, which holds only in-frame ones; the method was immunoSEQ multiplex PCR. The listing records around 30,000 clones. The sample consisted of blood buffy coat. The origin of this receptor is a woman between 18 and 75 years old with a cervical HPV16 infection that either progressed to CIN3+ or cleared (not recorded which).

CDR3 amino acids: CATQALGQMSSYNSPLHF. Incomplete CDR3 DNA: TGTGCCACCCAAGCCTTGGGACAGATGAGCTCCTATAATTCACCC. The chain recombines TRBV19 with TRBJ1-6; TRBD1 matches at 7 bases. The observed sequence ends 3 residues before the CDR3 terminus, with the missing tail filled in from the germline J gene. This CDR3 contains 18 residues. V dropped 10 bases and J dropped 0; count of bases not matched to a gene: 15. Germline-derived CDR1 and CDR2 are LNHDA and SQIVND (reference sequence).